This T cell receptor beta chain was documented in a study of vaccination and CD4 T cells after COVID-19. The germline V and J ends were trimmed by 6 bases and 7 bases, with 16 bases remaining between them. CDR1 and CDR2 (germline): MNHEY, SVGEGT. The CDR3 totals 15 residues. There are a few counts of this clonotype. Its target is unknown. Cultured CD4+ T-cell DNA underwent Oncomine TCR Beta short-read sequencing. TCRdb ran MiXCR on the PCR reads and lists one entry per CDR3 protein. The data hold 20,000 or so distinct CDR3 sequences, with about 45% observed a single time. Treatment specified: roughly ten-day PBMC culture with coronavirus spike peptide pools or control peptides (ViraFEST assay).

Sequencing was performed on CD4+ T cells from blood, cultured in vitro. The gene calls are TRBV6-2 or TRBV6-3 and TRBJ1-6; D uncertain. The clonotype comes from a human donor who had recovered from COVID-19. The CDR3 DNA reads TGTGCCAGCAGCGACCAACGGGCCACAAATTCACCCCTCCACTTT. It is translated as CASSDQRATNSPLHF.